The TCR beta chain described here comes from a study of T cell responses to AZD1222 COVID-19 vaccine. Study-wide findings and caveats: Spike-specific TCR depth and breadth grew after two AZD1222 doses. Reportedly, close to half of spike-specific TCRs are directed against unmutated variant regions. There were mostly white British donors and more females than males, and clonal diversity was possibly underestimated. Just 5 or 6 AZD1222 recipients tested seropositive at baseline.

As to this clone: Its target is unknown.

Method: immunoSEQ multiplex PCR; TCRdb's copy keeps in-frame clones and lacks some. The sample lists 70,000 to 95,000 clones; 85% to 90% were seen once. Trimming removed 4 bases from V and 3 bases from J; junction bases left unmatched: 7. CDR3 size: 17 residues. CDR1 and CDR2 from the germline V gene are SGHRS and YFSETQ. The clonotype was recovered from an adult in good health. The chain couples TRBV5-1 to TRBJ2-2; 12 positions agree with TRBD2. This specimen consisted of peripheral blood, obtained on day 0 of MenACWY control vaccination. The CDR3 reads CASSQHGLAGYTGELFF. The CDR3 DNA reads TGCGCCAGCAGCCAGCACGGACTAGCGGGATACACCGGGGAGCTGTTTTTT.